This T cell receptor (beta chain) was recorded in a study of T cell changes during pregnancy in multiple sclerosis. Germline CDR1 MGHRA, CDR2 YSYEKL. J lost 2 bases, V lost 0 bases, and 12 bases had no gene match. The CDR3 runs to 18 residues. Sequencing was performed with immunoSEQ multiplex PCR; in TCRdb, only in-frame clones are kept and a portion is missing. Among some 44,000 clones, 85% to 95% were seen once, and the ten largest hold roughly 0.55%. The sequenced sample was CD4+ T cells from peripheral blood mononuclear cells, obtained in the third trimester of pregnancy. This rearrangement joins TRBV4-1 to TRBJ2-5, with TRBD2 identical over 7 bases. The clonotype was recovered from a female donor with multiple sclerosis, enrolled in a pregnancy study. The CDR3 DNA reads as TGCGCCAGCAGCCAAGATCTCGGCCAGCGGGGAGTGCAAGAGACCCAGTACTTC. It yields the protein CASSQDLGQRGVQETQYF.